These 10 T cell receptor beta chains were sequenced from one sample in a study of cytomegalovirus exposure and HLA in healthy donors. PCR employed 60 Vbeta and 13 Jbeta primers. The method was immunoSEQ multiplex PCR; TCRdb's version includes in-frame clones alone and lacks a portion of them. The table shows about 130,000 clones, with around 85% occurring only once. The sample consisted of PBMCs. The receptors stem from a woman aged 25 to 45 in good health and CMV-seropositive.

This clone was counted a single time. This chain uses TRBV5-1 with TRBJ1-4; 7 bases line up with TRBD1. The V gene's germline CDR1 is SGHRS and CDR2 YFSETQ. This CDR3 region has 14 residues. V trimming: 2 bases; J trimming: 7 bases; junction bases outside the gene matches: 5. CDR3 nucleotide sequence: TGCGCCAGCAGCTTAGGGGGCATGGGTGAAAAACTGTTTTTT. Translated, it gives CASSLGGMGEKLFF.

This chain joins TRBV2 and TRBJ1-1; the D gene is possibly TRBD1 (6 bases). This CDR3 has 13 residues. Trimming removed 5 bases from V and 13 bases from J, with 20 bases in between. Germline assignment: CDR1 SNHLY and CDR2 FYNNEI. CDR3 coding DNA: TGTGCCAGCAGTAACCTGTTAACAGGGATGGGTTTCTTT. Protein: CASSNLLTGMGFF.

The gene calls are TRBV6-5 and TRBJ1-2; D is uncertain. The V and J ends lost 7 bases and 7 bases respectively, with 13 bases between them. In germline, CDR1 is MNHEY, CDR2 SVGAGI. CDR3 length equals 12 residues. The CDR3 is CASTSNFGGYTF. The CDR3 nucleotides read TGTGCCAGCACCTCAAACTTTGGTGGCTACACCTTC.

The V and J genes are TRBV5-1 and TRBJ2-1; 16 nucleotides agree with TRBD2. V was pared by 2 bases and J by 5 bases, with 10 bases of the junction left unmatched. This CDR3 is 19 amino acids long. CDR1 and CDR2 from the germline V gene are SGHRS and YFSETQ. CDR3: CASSFTGTSGGGRNNEQFF. CDR3 nucleotide sequence: TGCGCCAGCAGCTTCACCGGGACTAGCGGGGGGGGGCGGAACAATGAGCAGTTCTTC. Drawing the rest from reference TRBV5-1 and TRBJ2-1, the complete variable domain is KAGVTQTPRYLIKTRGQQVTLSCSPISGHRSVSWYQQTPGQGLQFLFEYFSETQRNKGNFPGRFSGRQFSNSRSEMNVSTLELGDSALYLCASSFTGTSGGGRNNEQFFGPGTRLTVL.

This clone was counted a few times. The chain is built from TRBV7-2 and TRBJ2-1; possibly TRBD1 for D (5 bases). Trimming left V 1 base short and J 2 bases short, with 9 bases between. Germline assignment: CDR1 SGHTA and CDR2 FQGNSA. This CDR3 has 15 residues. The CDR3 DNA is TGTGCCAGCAGCTTAGAGTTAGGGGCCTACAATGAGCAGTTCTTC. This encodes CASSLELGAYNEQFF.

The chain joins TRBV28 to TRBJ2-5, with a tentative D call TRBD1 (6 bases). This CDR3 comprises 13 residues. V lost 6 bases and J 5 bases, leaving 13 bases between the germline ends. From germline, CDR1 is MDHEN and CDR2 SYDVKM. As DNA, the CDR3 is TGTGCCAGCAGGGACAGCCTGGGGGAGACCCAGTACTTC. This translates into CASRDSLGETQYF.

For this clone: Sequence at one end of the junction differs from germline and may be a read error. This chain connects TRBV7-9 to TRBJ2-7; no definite D call. CDR3 length equals 14 residues. Per germline, CDR1 SEHNR and CDR2 FQNEAQ (reference sequence). CDR3 amino acids: CSSKPAESSYEQYF. The CDR3 bases are TGTTCCAGTAAACCGGCGGAAAGCTCCTACGAGCAGTACTTC.

This clone was recorded once. The chain carries TRBV10-2 and TRBJ1-3, with D uncertain. With 3 bases removed from V and 2 bases from J, the gap between germline ends came to 8 bases. The CDR3 is made up of 14 amino acids. Looked up from germline, CDR1 is WSHSY and CDR2 is SAAADI. The CDR3 DNA reads as TGCGCCAGCAGTGACGGGAGGACTGGAAACACCATATATTTT. Translation gives CASSDGRTGNTIYF.

The chain carries TRBV27 and TRBJ1-4, with D maybe TRBD1 (6 bases). Trimming stripped 5 bases from V and 8 bases from J, with 15 bases between. This CDR3 has 14 amino acids. Germline V gives CDR1 MNHEY, CDR2 SMNVEV (reference sequence). The CDR3 loop is CASSPLRTEEKLFF. The CDR3 region has the DNA TGTGCCAGCAGTCCCCTTCGGACAGAGGAAAAACTGTTTTTT.

V usage is TRBV28 and J usage is TRBJ2-7; 7 bases map to TRBD2. CDR1 is MDHEN and CDR2 is SYDVKM in the germline V gene. The V gene end was trimmed by 2 bases and the J gene end by 6 bases; junction bases not matched to a gene: 4. The CDR3 covers 13 residues. The CDR3 DNA sequence: TGTGCCAGCAGTTTAGCGGGAGCCGGCGAGCAGTACTTC. This encodes CASSLAGAGEQYF.